The rows below give T cell receptor beta chains drawn from one sample of a study of T-cell memory formation after mild COVID-19. TCRdb re-analysed the 5' RACE reads in MiXCR, keeping a single row per CDR3 protein. The table has 250,000 to 300,000 distinct CDR3 sequences, 15% seen once; the top ten hold about a fifth. The sequenced sample consisted of PBMCs or a T cell subset sorted from them (not recorded which). The origin of the receptors is a man aged 18 to 30 who had mild COVID-19 (a few samples of this study predate the infection). Cell type and time point are not known. The CDR3 runs from the conserved cysteine through the conserved F or W. D genes are given only for firm matches. Rows may omit the clone size; those that give it use once, few, many or a size class.

V gene	clone size	D gene	J gene	CDR3 DNA	CDR3 protein
TRBV6-5	.	.	TRBJ2-3	TGTGCCAGCAGTCATCGCGCGGGAACTAGCACAGATACGCAGTATTTT	CASSHRAGTSTDTQYF
TRBV7-9	.	.	TRBJ1-6	TGTGCCAGCAGCTTAGGTCCAGTAGGGTCGCCCCTCCACTTT	CASSLGPVGSPLHF
TRBV9	few	.	TRBJ2-1	TGTGCCAGCAGCGTAGGAGGGGGGAATTACAATGAGCAGTTCTTC	CASSVGGGNYNEQFF
TRBV18	many	.	TRBJ1-1	TGTGCCAGCTCACCACTTTCGGACCTCACTGAAGCTTTCTTT	CASSPLSDLTEAFF
TRBV5-1	.	TRBD1	TRBJ2-5	TGCGCCAGCAGGTCGACAGGGTCCCAAGAGACCCAGTACTTC	CASRSTGSQETQYF
TRBV7-9	.	.	TRBJ1-1	TGTGCCAGCAGCCTAGCTGGGGGCTATTGGGGGAACACTGAAGCTTTCTTT	CASSLAGGYWGNTEAFF
TRBV12-3/TRBV12-4	.	.	TRBJ2-4	TGTGCCAGCAGGCCGGAATCTGGGGGTCAGTACTTC	CASRPESGGQYF
TRBV7-6	once	.	TRBJ2-5	TGTGCCAGCAGCCCCCAACAGGTTATAGGAGAGACCCAGTACTTC	CASSPQQVIGETQYF
TRBV2	few	TRBD2	TRBJ2-5	TGTGCCAGCAGTGAAGGGCTAGCGGGGGGCCAAGAGACCCAGTACTTC	CASSEGLAGGQETQYF
TRBV28	.	.	TRBJ1-4	TGTGCCAGCAGTTACAAGGGTCGAAGTGAAAAACTGTTTTTT	CASSYKGRSEKLFF
TRBV4-3	few	TRBD1	TRBJ1-3	TGCGCCAGCAGCCAGGGACAGAGCTCTGGAAACACCATATATTTT	CASSQGQSSGNTIYF